Detailed here is one TCR beta chain. The data originate from a study of tumor-infiltrating lymphocytes in primary liver carcinoma. The V and J ends lost 3 bases and 1 base respectively, with 16 bases between them. Germline V lookup: CDR1 SQVTM, CDR2 ANQGSEA. CDR3 size: 16 residues. A constant-region primer primed TCR beta cDNA synthesis from about 550 ng of total RNA. Construction of TCR beta libraries relied on three successive nested multiplex PCR rounds employing slightly modified ARM-PCR. TRBV1-TRBV30 forward and Cbeta reverse primers drove the first two approximately 10-cycle rounds. TCRdb processed the multiplex PCR reads anew with MiXCR; each CDR3 protein has one entry. The data contain 180,000 or so distinct CDR3 sequences, about 60% of them singletons. The study extracted blood RNA from unsorted whole blood and also extracted germline DNA.

The source is a man between 40 and 49 years old with primary liver carcinoma and hepatitis B virus infection. The chain combines TRBV29-1 with TRBJ1-3; D unclear. Sequencing was performed on peripheral blood. DNA for the CDR3: TGCAGCGTTGAGTGTTTGGGTAATCCTTCTGGAAACACCATATATTTT. Protein product: CSVECLGNPSGNTIYF.